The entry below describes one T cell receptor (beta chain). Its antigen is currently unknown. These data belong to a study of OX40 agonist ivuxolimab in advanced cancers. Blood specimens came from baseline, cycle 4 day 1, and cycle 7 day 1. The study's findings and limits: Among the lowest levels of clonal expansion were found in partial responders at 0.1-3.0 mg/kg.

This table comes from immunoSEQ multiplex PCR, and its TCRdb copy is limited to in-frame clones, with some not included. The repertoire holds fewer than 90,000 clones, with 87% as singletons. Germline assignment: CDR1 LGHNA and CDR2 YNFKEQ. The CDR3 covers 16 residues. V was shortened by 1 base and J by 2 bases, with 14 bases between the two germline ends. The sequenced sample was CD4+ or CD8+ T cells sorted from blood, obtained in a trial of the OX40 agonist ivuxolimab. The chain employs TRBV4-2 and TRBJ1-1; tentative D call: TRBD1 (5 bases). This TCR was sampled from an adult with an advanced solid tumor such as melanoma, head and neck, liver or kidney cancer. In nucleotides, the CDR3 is TGTGCCAGCAGCCAAGGGCAGGGTTCACTAAACACTGAAGCTTTCTTT. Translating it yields CASSQGQGSLNTEAFF.